Shown below are 26 T cell receptor beta chains from a single sample sequenced in a study of blood T cell repertoires in COVID-19. The data were produced by immunoSEQ multiplex PCR, yet TCRdb's version contains in-frame clones alone and is incomplete. The repertoire holds approximately 210,000 clones, with more than 75% as singletons. Sequences were obtained from PBMCs or T cells enriched from blood (not recorded which). Every receptor here comes from a woman in her fifties or sixties with acute COVID-19.

The chain employs TRBV24-1 and TRBJ1-2; D call uncertain. Germline assignment: CDR1 KGHDR and CDR2 SFDVKD. Trimming left V 3 bases short and J 4 bases short, with 8 bases between. The CDR3 runs to 13 residues. As DNA, the CDR3 is TGTGCCACCAGTGATCAAAACACCTATGGCTACACCTTC. Protein: CATSDQNTYGYTF.

The CDR3: CASSLDSGLYSNQPQHF. The CDR3 region has the DNA TGTGCCAGCAGCTTAGATTCGGGTTTGTATAGCAATCAGCCCCAGCATTTT. The chain couples TRBV7-2 to TRBJ1-5; D remains ambiguous. CDR1 is SGHTA, CDR2 FQGNSA, per germline. The CDR3 spans 17 residues. V was cut by 1 base and J by 0 bases, with 13 bases left in between.

The rearrangement links TRBV19 to TRBJ1-1, with 7 nucleotides matching TRBD1. This CDR3 is built from 14 residues. Germline V lookup: CDR1 LNHDA, CDR2 SQIVND (reference sequence). V shed 6 bases and J 8 bases; nucleotides not matched to a gene: 12. This chain's CDR3 is CASRQQGSGSEAFF. As DNA, the CDR3 is TGTGCCAGTAGACAACAGGGGAGTGGGTCAGAAGCTTTCTTT.

The V call is TRBV5-4, the J call TRBJ1-3; D gene uncertain. Germline CDR1 SGHNT, CDR2 YYREEE (reference sequence). V lost 2 bases and J lost 2, with 17 bases in between. The CDR3 runs to 17 residues. The CDR3 region is CASSFRATGRAGNTIYF. The CDR3 nucleotides are TGTGCCAGCAGCTTCCGGGCCACGGGAAGGGCTGGAAACACCATATATTTT. The variable domain in full, with the rest retrieved from reference TRBV5-4 and TRBJ1-3, is ETGVTQSPTHLIKTRGQQVTLRCSSQSGHNTVSWYQQALGQGPQFIFQYYREEENGRGNFPPRFSGLQFPNYSSELNVNALELDDSALYLCASSFRATGRAGNTIYFGEGSWLTVV.

This clone appeared a few times. V usage is TRBV19 and J usage is TRBJ2-3; 7 bases agree with TRBD2. This CDR3 is 15 amino acids long. The V segment lost 3 bases and the J segment 5 bases; nucleotides outside the gene matches: 8. Per germline, CDR1 LNHDA and CDR2 SQIVND (reference sequence). The CDR3 spells CASSISQGGEDTQYF. The CDR3 DNA follows: TGTGCCAGTAGTATTAGCCAGGGAGGGGAAGATACGCAGTATTTT. Based on the CDR3 plus reference TRBV19 and TRBJ2-3, the full variable domain is DGGITQSPKYLFRKEGQNVTLSCEQNLNHDAMYWYRQDPGQGLRLIYYSQIVNDFQKGDIAEGYSVSREKKESFPLTVTSAQKNPTAFYLCASSISQGGEDTQYFGPGTRLTVL.

The genes are TRBV28 and TRBJ1-1; D remains unclear. Trimming stripped 7 bases from V and 2 bases from J, with 20 bases between. Germline CDR1 is MDHEN and CDR2 is SYDVKM. The CDR3 is 16 residues long. The CDR3 DNA reads as TGTGCCAGCAAGAAGAACGGACTGCGCCGTAACACTGAAGCTTTCTTT. Protein sequence: CASKKNGLRRNTEAFF.

The chain couples TRBV6-2 or TRBV6-3 to TRBJ1-5; tentatively, D is TRBD1 (5 bases). Germline V gene lookup returns CDR1 MNHEY and CDR2 SVGEGT. The CDR3 consists of 14 residues. V was clipped by 5 bases and J by 2 bases, with 10 bases between them. The CDR3 DNA reads as TGTGCCAGCAGTCAGACGACAGGCAATCAGCCCCAGCATTTT. This codes for CASSQTTGNQPQHF.

The chain links TRBV11-1 to TRBJ2-5, with 7 bases identical to TRBD1. The CDR3 contains 15 residues. CDR1 and CDR2 (germline): SGHAT, FQDESV (reference sequence). The V and J ends lost 3 bases and 0 bases, in that order; junction bases with no gene match: 4. CDR3 coding DNA: TGTGCCAGCAGCTTTGACAGGGTATACCAAGAGACCCAGTACTTC. Translating gives CASSFDRVYQETQYF. Drawing the rest from reference TRBV11-1 and TRBJ2-5, the complete variable domain is EAEVAQSPRYKITEKSQAVAFWCDPISGHATLYWYRQILGQGPELLVQFQDESVVDDSQLPKDRFSAERLKGVDSTLKIQPAELGDSAMYLCASSFDRVYQETQYFGPGTRLLVL.

This clone has just one count. The V gene is TRBV10-1, the J gene TRBJ1-4; 7 bases fit TRBD1. Germline CDR1 is WNHNN and CDR2 is SYGVQD (reference sequence). The CDR3 contains 15 residues. V lost 6 bases, J lost 0 bases, and 4 bases stayed unmatched. The CDR3 loop is CASSRGGATNEKLFF. As DNA, the CDR3 is TGCGCCAGCAGCCGAGGGGGCGCAACTAATGAAAAACTGTTTTTT.

This chain joins TRBV6-5 and TRBJ1-1; 7 bases are shared with TRBD1. The germline gives CDR1 MNHEY, CDR2 SVGAGI. Losses at the gene ends were 0 bases for V and 8 bases for J; bases not matched to a gene: 12. The CDR3 totals 16 residues. The CDR3 sequence is CASSYSSGAGGWEAFF. The CDR3 nucleotides are TGTGCCAGCAGTTACTCCTCGGGGGCAGGGGGATGGGAAGCTTTCTTT.

The sample holds a few counts of this clone. CDR3 nucleotides: TGTGCCAGCAGCTCCCTAGCGGGGGGCATGTACGAGCAGTACGTC. Protein: CASSSLAGGMYEQYV. The genes are TRBV5-6 and TRBJ2-7, with TRBD2 matching over 11 bases. The CDR3 has 15 amino acids. The trim removed 3 bases at V and 4 bases at J, leaving 6 bases unmatched. Germline lookup yields CDR1 SGHDT and CDR2 YYEEEE.

This chain connects TRBV10-3 to TRBJ1-2; TRBD1 agrees at 7 bases. This CDR3 comprises 14 residues. The ends lost 6 bases at V and 0 bases at J; junction bases unmatched: 4. Germline CDR1 is ENHRY and CDR2 is SYGVKD. CDR3 DNA: TGTGCCATCAGAGGGGACAGCGCTAACTATGGCTACACCTTC. Protein sequence: CAIRGDSANYGYTF.

V gene TRBV7-3 combines with J gene TRBJ1-4, with 8 positions matching TRBD1. V shed 4 bases and J 10 bases; nucleotides not matched to a gene: 11. The CDR3 is 15 amino acids. Germline CDR1 is SGHTA and CDR2 is FQGTGA. CDR3: CASSSPRTGSVKLFF. The CDR3 DNA reads as TGTGCCAGCAGCTCTCCGAGGACAGGGTCGGTAAAACTGTTTTTT.

The chain has TRBV7-6 and TRBJ1-6, with TRBD1 identical over 9 bases. The CDR3 is 15 residues long. CDR1 is SGHVS and CDR2 is FNYEAQ in the germline V gene. The junction had 9 bases not matched to a gene; V was cut back by 2 bases and J by 13 bases. The CDR3 here is CASSLSTGGPGPLHF. The CDR3 nucleotides are TGTGCCAGCAGCTTATCCACAGGGGGCCCCGGGCCCCTCCACTTT.

The chain has TRBV5-1 and TRBJ1-4; a possible D gene is TRBD1 (6 bases). The CDR3 sequence is 14 residues long. Per the germline V gene, CDR1 is SGHRS and CDR2 is YFSETQ. Trimming shortened V by 7 bases and J by 4 bases, and 14 bases separated the two germline ends. The CDR3: CASSRTDNNEKLFF. The CDR3 nucleotides read TGCGCCAGCTCGAGGACAGATAATAATGAAAAACTGTTTTTT.

CDR3 sequence: CASSFGQGAGGYTF. The CDR3 DNA follows: TGTGCCAGCAGCTTCGGACAGGGGGCGGGAGGCTACACCTTC. The J gene is TRBJ1-2, the V gene TRBV5-6; 11 nucleotides line up with TRBD1. The germline CDR1 and CDR2 sequences are SGHDT and YYEEEE. The CDR3 is 14 amino acids. With V trimmed by 2 bases and J by 8 bases, 5 bases remained unmatched.

The rearrangement links TRBV2 to TRBJ2-5, with D possibly being TRBD1 (6 bases). The CDR3 length is 16 residues. V lost 9 bases and J lost 5, with 25 bases in between. CDR1 and CDR2 from the germline V gene are SNHLY and FYNNEI. CDR3 residues: CASWGPSSSSGETQYF. CDR3 nucleotides: TGTGCCAGTTGGGGGCCATCTTCATCCTCCGGGGAGACCCAGTACTTC.

This clone appeared a few times. The genes are TRBV9 and TRBJ1-2, with D perhaps TRBD1 (5 bases). The germline gives CDR1 SGDLS, CDR2 YYNGEE. V lost 4 bases and J 4 bases, leaving 17 bases between the germline ends. The CDR3 sequence is 15 residues long. This CDR3 reads CASSPRSGGGYGYTF. The CDR3, as DNA: TGTGCCAGCAGCCCCCGCTCGGGGGGGGGCTATGGCTACACCTTC.

V is TRBV6-5 and J is TRBJ1-2, with 7 bases lining up with TRBD1. CDR3 length equals 15 residues. With V trimmed by 2 bases and J by 2 bases, 5 bases remained unmatched. The germline V gene encodes CDR1 MNHEY and CDR2 SVGAGI. The CDR3 reads CASSYTGTDNYGYTF. The CDR3 region has the DNA TGTGCCAGCAGTTACACCGGGACAGACAACTATGGCTACACCTTC.

This chain connects TRBV6-5 to TRBJ1-2; no firm D call. V was pared by 0 bases and J by 0 bases, with 8 bases between. This CDR3 is 15 amino acids long. Per the germline V gene, CDR1 is MNHEY and CDR2 is SVGAGI. The CDR3 sequence: CASSYSTLANYGYTF. The CDR3 DNA reads TGTGCCAGCAGTTACTCGACCCTAGCTAACTATGGCTACACCTTC.

The rearrangement links TRBV19 to TRBJ1-1; tentatively, D is TRBD1 (6 bases). CDR1 is LNHDA, CDR2 SQIVND, per germline (reference sequence). The CDR3 totals 14 residues. With 6 bases removed from V and 2 bases from J, the gap between germline ends came to 13 bases. The CDR3 loop is CASRTGTTNTEAFF. The DNA for the CDR3 is TGTGCCAGTAGAACCGGGACAACTAACACTGAAGCTTTCTTT.

The gene calls are TRBV7-3 and TRBJ1-2, with no clear D. The CDR3 is 13 residues long. Trimming cost V 6 bases and J 2 bases, with 10 bases left between them. Germline V CDR1 and CDR2: SGHTA, FQGTGA. CDR3 sequence reads: CASSPDGNYGYTF. As DNA, the CDR3 is TGTGCCAGCAGTCCTGACGGGAACTATGGCTACACCTTC.

This clone has just a few counts. The CDR3 coding sequence is TGTGCCAGCCGGATAGACATTCACTATGGCTACACCTTC. It yields the protein CASRIDIHYGYTF. This chain links TRBV2 with TRBJ1-2; D call uncertain. The germline CDR1 and CDR2 sequences are SNHLY and FYNNEI. V was shortened by 8 bases and J by 3 bases, with 13 bases between the two germline ends. The CDR3 totals 13 residues.

Only one count was recorded for this clone. This chain uses TRBV4-1 with TRBJ1-6; D not certain. V lost 4 bases, J lost 7 bases, and 17 bases lay in between. Germline lookup yields CDR1 MGHRA and CDR2 YSYEKL. The CDR3 is 16 amino acids. The CDR3 DNA reads TGCGCCAGCAGCCCGCTAGAGACCCGCCGGAATTCACCCCTCCACTTT. Residues: CASSPLETRRNSPLHF.

This clone was observed once. This chain joins TRBV5-1 and TRBJ1-2; a possible D gene is TRBD1 (6 bases). The CDR3 length is 14 residues. Germline CDR1 is SGHRS and CDR2 is YFSETQ. Between the trimmed V and J ends, which lost 0 bases and 9 bases, there was a span of 15 bases. CDR3 in DNA: TGCGCCAGCAGCTTGGCCGGGCAGGGGCAAAGCTACACCTTC. As protein: CASSLAGQGQSYTF.

This clone was found a few times. In the same sample, other DNA sequences code for this CDR3. The chain combines TRBV4-1 with TRBJ2-1; weak D call: TRBD2 (6 bases). Trimming removed 1 base at V and 0 bases at J, with 10 bases between. From germline, CDR1 is MGHRA and CDR2 YSYEKL. The CDR3 runs to 16 residues. The CDR3 protein is CASSQVPGGSYNEQFF. DNA for the CDR3: TGCGCCAGCAGCCAAGTACCCGGGGGCTCCTACAATGAGCAGTTCTTC.